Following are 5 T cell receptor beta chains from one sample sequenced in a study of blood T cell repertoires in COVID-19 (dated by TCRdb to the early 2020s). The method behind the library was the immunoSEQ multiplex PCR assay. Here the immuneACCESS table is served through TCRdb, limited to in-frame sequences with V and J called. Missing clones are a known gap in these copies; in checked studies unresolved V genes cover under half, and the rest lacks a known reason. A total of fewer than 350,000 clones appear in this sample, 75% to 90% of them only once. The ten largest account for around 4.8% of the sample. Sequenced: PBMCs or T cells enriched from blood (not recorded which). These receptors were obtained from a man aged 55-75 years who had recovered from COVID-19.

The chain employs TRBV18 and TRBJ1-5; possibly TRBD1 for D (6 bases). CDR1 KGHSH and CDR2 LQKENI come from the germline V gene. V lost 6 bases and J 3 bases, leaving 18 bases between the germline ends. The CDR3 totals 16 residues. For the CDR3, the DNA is TGTGCCAGCTCCCCTACCGCGACAGGCAACAATCAGCCCCAGCATTTT. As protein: CASSPTATGNNQPQHF.

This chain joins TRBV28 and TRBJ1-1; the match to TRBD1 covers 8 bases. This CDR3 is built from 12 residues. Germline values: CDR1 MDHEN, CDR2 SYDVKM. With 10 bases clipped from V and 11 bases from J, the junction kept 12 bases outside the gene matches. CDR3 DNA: TGTGCCACCAACAGAGGGACAGGAGACGCTTTCTTT. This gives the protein CATNRGTGDAFF.

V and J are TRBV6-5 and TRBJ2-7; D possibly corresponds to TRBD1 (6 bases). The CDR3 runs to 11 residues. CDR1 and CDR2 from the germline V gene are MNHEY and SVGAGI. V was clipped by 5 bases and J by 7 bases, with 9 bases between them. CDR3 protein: CASSRGQEQYF. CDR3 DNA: TGTGCCAGCAGTCGCGGACAGGAGCAGTACTTC.

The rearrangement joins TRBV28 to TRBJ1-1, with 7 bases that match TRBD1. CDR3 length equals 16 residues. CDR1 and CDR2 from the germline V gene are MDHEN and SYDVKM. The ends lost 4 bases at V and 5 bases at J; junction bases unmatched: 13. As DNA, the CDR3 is TGTGCCAGCAGTTCCGGGACAGTTGTAGGAAGGACTGAAGCTTTCTTT. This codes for CASSSGTVVGRTEAFF.

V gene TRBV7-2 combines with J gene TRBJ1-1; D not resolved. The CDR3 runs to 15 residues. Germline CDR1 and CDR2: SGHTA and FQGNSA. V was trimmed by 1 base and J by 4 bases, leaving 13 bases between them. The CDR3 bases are TGTGCCAGCAGCTTAGTCACTCTTATAAGCACTGAAGCTTTCTTT. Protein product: CASSLVTLISTEAFF.